This entry lists 7 T cell receptor beta chains sequenced from one sample in a study of T cell repertoires in cytomegalovirus infection. TCRdb re-called the reads through MiXCR, storing one row per CDR3 protein. The profile shows 150,000 to 200,000 distinct CDR3 sequences, around an eighth of them singletons. The sequenced material came from PBMCs. Receptor source: a human donor in good health (CMV status not recorded). Some clones in this sample may be carry-over from other donors' samples.

This chain links TRBV28 with TRBJ1-5; 7 nucleotides agree with TRBD1. The CDR3 runs to 12 residues. V lost 7 bases, J lost 6 bases, and 3 bases stayed unmatched. Germline values: CDR1 MDHEN, CDR2 SYDVKM. CDR3 region: CASIHRGQPQHF. The CDR3 coding sequence is TGTGCCAGCATTCACAGGGGTCAGCCCCAGCATTTT.

This chain joins TRBV2 and TRBJ1-2; no definite D call. V was cut by 8 bases and J by 3 bases, with 10 bases left in between. The CDR3 contains 12 residues. The germline CDR1 and CDR2 sequences are SNHLY and FYNNEI. The CDR3: CASQAQDYGYTF. Written as DNA, the CDR3 is TGTGCCAGCCAGGCACAAGACTATGGCTACACCTTC.

J is TRBJ2-3 and V is TRBV4-3; 12 bases agree with TRBD2. The V segment lost 3 bases and the J segment 3 bases; nucleotides outside the gene matches: 10. Germline V CDR1 and CDR2: LGHNA, YSLEER. CDR3 length: 18 amino acids. In DNA, the CDR3 is TGCGCCAGCAGCCAGGCTGGGGGTACTAGCGGGAGGACAGATACGCAGTATTTT. Translated, it gives CASSQAGGTSGRTDTQYF.

The V call is TRBV20-1, the J call TRBJ2-5, with 16 bases fitting TRBD2. V dropped 7 bases and J dropped 4; count of bases not matched to a gene: 6. The length of the CDR3 is 15 residues. From germline, CDR1 is DFQATT and CDR2 SNEGSKA (reference sequence). The CDR3 loop reads CSVGTSGRAVETQYF. CDR3 nucleotides: TGCAGTGTCGGGACTAGCGGGAGGGCCGTAGAGACCCAGTACTTC.

This chain links TRBV14 with TRBJ2-1, with 7 nucleotides matching TRBD2. J was trimmed by 6 bases and V by 3 bases; bases with no gene match: 8. This CDR3 comprises 15 residues. Germline V gives CDR1 SGHDN, CDR2 FVKESK. CDR3 sequence reads: CASSQGRAGSNEQFF. The CDR3 DNA reads TGTGCCAGCAGCCAGGGGAGAGCGGGGTCCAATGAGCAGTTCTTC.

This clonotype showed up many times. This chain connects TRBV7-2 to TRBJ1-4; D unresolved. CDR3 length equals 13 residues. Trimming left V 5 bases short and J 6 bases short, with 10 bases between. Germline loops: CDR1 SGHTA, CDR2 FQGNSA. CDR3 residues: CASSPTSHEKLFF. The CDR3 coding sequence is TGTGCCAGCAGCCCCACAAGCCATGAAAAACTGTTTTTT.

This clonotype was counted many times. Written as DNA, the CDR3 is TGTGCCAGCAGCTCTTCTAGCTCCTACGAGCAGTACTTC. Translating it yields CASSSSSSYEQYF. The V call is TRBV7-9, the J call TRBJ2-7; no firm D call. The CDR3 has 13 amino acids. Germline lookup yields CDR1 SEHNR and CDR2 FQNEAQ (reference sequence). Deletions cut 4 bases from V and 0 bases from J, with 7 bases between.